This T cell receptor (beta chain) was identified during a study of T-cell memory formation after mild COVID-19. Study background: TCR clusters largely stayed donor specific. Whole-study results and caveats: Several responding clones turned up in pre-infection memory, indicating that cross-reactive memory may have taken part.

V lost 7 bases to trimming and J lost 5 bases, with 20 bases between them. Germline loops: CDR1 MNHNS, CDR2 SASEGT. The CDR3 totals 15 residues. About this clonotype: The antigen is unknown.

Amplification by 5'RACE using constant-segment primers produced TCR alpha and TCR beta cDNA libraries that carried sample barcodes and UMIs. TCRdb passed the 5' RACE reads through MiXCR, listing each CDR3 protein once. The data contain around 340,000 distinct CDR3 sequences, approximately 15% of them singletons. The sequencing input was PBMCs or a T cell subset sorted from them (not recorded which). The receptor's source is a man aged 18 to 30 who had mild COVID-19 (a few samples of this study predate the infection). Cell type and time point are not known. The V call is TRBV6-1, the J call TRBJ2-5; D ambiguous. CDR3 amino acids: CASTRHESPWETQYF. The CDR3 region has the DNA TGTGCCAGCACGCGACACGAGAGTCCTTGGGAGACCCAGTACTTC.